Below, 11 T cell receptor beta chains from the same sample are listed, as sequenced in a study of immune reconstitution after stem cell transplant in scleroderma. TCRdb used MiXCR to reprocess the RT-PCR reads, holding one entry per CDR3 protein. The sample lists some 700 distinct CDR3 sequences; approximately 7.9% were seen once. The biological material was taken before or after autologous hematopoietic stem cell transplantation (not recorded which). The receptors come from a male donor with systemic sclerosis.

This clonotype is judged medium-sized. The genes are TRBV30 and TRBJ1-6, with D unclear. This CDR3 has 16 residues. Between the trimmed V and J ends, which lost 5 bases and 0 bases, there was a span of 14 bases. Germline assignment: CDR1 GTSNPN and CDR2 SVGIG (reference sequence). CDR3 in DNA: TGTGCCTGGCGCCTTCCGTATAGCTCCTATAATTCACCCCTCCACTTT. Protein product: CAWRLPYSSYNSPLHF.

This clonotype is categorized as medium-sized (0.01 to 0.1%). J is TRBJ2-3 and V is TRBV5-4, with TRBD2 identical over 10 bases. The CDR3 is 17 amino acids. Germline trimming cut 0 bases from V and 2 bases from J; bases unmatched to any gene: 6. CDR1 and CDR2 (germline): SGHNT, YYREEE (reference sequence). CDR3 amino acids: CASSLEASGGHTDTQYF. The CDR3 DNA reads TGTGCCAGCAGCTTGGAGGCTAGCGGGGGCCACACAGATACGCAGTATTTT. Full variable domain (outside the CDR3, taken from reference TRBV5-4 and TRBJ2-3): ETGVTQSPTHLIKTRGQQVTLRCSSQSGHNTVSWYQQALGQGPQFIFQYYREEENGRGNFPPRFSGLQFPNYSSELNVNALELDDSALYLCASSLEASGGHTDTQYFGPGTRLTVL.

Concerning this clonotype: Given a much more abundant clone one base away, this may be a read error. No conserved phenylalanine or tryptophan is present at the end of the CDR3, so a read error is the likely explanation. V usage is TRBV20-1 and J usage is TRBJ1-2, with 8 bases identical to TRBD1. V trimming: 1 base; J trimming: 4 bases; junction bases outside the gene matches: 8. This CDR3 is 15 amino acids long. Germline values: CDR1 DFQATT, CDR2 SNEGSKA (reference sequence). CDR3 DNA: TGCAGTGCTAGAGCCGAAACAGGGGGTAGCTATGGCTACACCCTC. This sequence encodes CSARAETGGSYGYTL.

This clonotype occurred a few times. CDR3 loop: CASSLDHEQYF. Written as DNA, the CDR3 is TGTGCCAGCAGCTTAGACCACGAGCAGTACTTC. This chain connects TRBV7-2 to TRBJ2-7; D is unclear. Between the trimmed V and J ends, which lost 1 base and 5 bases, there was a span of 3 bases. Germline values: CDR1 SGHTA, CDR2 FQGNSA. The CDR3 is made up of 11 amino acids.

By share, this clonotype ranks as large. This CDR3 is CSVVTVGTEAFF. The CDR3 DNA sequence: TGCAGCGTTGTAACCGTGGGCACTGAAGCTTTCTTT. The chain joins TRBV29-1 to TRBJ1-1; D gene unclear. This CDR3 has 12 amino acids. Germline assignment: CDR1 SQVTM and CDR2 ANQGSEA. The germline V and J ends were trimmed by 4 bases and 4 bases, with 10 bases remaining between them. The whole variable domain, remainder taken from reference TRBV29-1 and TRBJ1-1, is SAVISQKPSRDICQRGTSLTIQCQVDSQVTMMFWYRQQPGQSLTLIATANQGSEATYESGFVIDKFPISRPNLTFSTLTVSNMSPEDSSIYLCSVVTVGTEAFFGQGTRLTVV.

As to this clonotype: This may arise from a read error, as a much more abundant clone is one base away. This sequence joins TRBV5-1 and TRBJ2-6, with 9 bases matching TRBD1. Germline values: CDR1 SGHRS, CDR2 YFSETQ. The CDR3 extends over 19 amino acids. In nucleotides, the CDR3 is TGCGCCAGCAGCTTGGTGGGACAGGGCTTTCTCTCTGGGGCCAACGTCCCGACTTTC. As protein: CASSLVGQGFLSGANVPTF.

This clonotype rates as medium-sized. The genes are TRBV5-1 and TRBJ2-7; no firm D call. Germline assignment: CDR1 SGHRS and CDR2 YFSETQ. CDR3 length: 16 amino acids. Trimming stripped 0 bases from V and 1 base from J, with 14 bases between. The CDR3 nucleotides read TGCGCCAGCAGCTTGGCTCCCACCGCAAGTTCCTACGAGCAGTACTTC. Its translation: CASSLAPTASSYEQYF.

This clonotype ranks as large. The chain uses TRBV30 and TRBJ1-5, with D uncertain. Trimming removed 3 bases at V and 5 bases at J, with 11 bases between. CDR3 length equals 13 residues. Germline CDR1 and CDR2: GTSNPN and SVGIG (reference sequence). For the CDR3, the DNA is TGTGCCTGGAGGGAAAGGGTTGATCAGCCCCAGCATTTT. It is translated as CAWRERVDQPQHF. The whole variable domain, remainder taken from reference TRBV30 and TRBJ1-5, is SQTIHQWPATLVQPVGSPLSLECTVEGTSNPNLYWYRQAAGRGLQLLFYSVGIGQISSEVPQNLSASRPQDRQFILSSKKLLLSDSGFYLCAWRERVDQPQHFGDGTRLSIL.

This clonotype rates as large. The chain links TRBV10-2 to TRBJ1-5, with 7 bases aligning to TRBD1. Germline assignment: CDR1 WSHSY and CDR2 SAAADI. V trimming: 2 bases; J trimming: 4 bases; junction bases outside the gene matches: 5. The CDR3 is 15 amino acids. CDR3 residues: CASSEAGTANQPQHF. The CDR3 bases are TGCGCCAGCAGTGAGGCCGGGACAGCAAATCAGCCCCAGCATTTT.

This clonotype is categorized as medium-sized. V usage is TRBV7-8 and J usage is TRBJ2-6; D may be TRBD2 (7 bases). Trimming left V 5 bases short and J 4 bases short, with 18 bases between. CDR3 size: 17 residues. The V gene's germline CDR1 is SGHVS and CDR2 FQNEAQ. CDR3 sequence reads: CASSVGGRGTGANVLTF. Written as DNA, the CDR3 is TGTGCCAGCAGCGTCGGGGGGCGCGGTACAGGGGCCAACGTCCTGACTTTC.

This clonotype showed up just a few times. The CDR3 is CSVVGTSESSYEQYF. The CDR3 nucleotides are TGCAGCGTTGTGGGTACTAGCGAGAGCTCCTACGAGCAGTACTTC. The chain links TRBV29-1 to TRBJ2-7, with 7 bases lining up with TRBD2. The CDR3 is 15 amino acids. Germline assignment: CDR1 SQVTM and CDR2 ANQGSEA. V was pared by 4 bases and J by 0 bases, with 9 bases of the junction left unmatched.